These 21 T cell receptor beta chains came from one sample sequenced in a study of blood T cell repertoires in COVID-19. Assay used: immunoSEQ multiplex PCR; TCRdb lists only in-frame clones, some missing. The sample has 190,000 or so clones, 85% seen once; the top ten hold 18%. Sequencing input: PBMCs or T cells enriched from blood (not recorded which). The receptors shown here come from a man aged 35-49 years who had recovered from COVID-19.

The CDR3 reads CASSQGFYGYTF. CDR3 in DNA: TGTGCCAGTAGTCAGGGTTTCTATGGCTACACCTTC. This chain joins TRBV19 and TRBJ1-2; TRBD1 might be the D (5 bases). V shed 5 bases and J shed 4 bases, with 8 bases lying between them. The CDR3 length is 12 residues. CDR1 is LNHDA and CDR2 is SQIVND in the germline V gene (reference sequence).

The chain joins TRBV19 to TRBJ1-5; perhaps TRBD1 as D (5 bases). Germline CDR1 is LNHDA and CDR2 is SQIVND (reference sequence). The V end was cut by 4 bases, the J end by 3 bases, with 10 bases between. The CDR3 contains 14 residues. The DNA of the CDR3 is TGTGCCAGTAGTACCCGACAGTTCAATCAGCCCCAGCATTTT. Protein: CASSTRQFNQPQHF.

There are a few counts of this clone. This CDR3 is CASSDSSGGSTDTQYF. CDR3 bases: TGTGCCAGCAGTGACTCGTCCGGGGGGAGCACAGATACGCAGTATTTT. J is TRBJ2-3 and V is TRBV6-4; 7 positions match TRBD2. V trimming: 0 bases; J trimming: 0 bases; junction bases outside the gene matches: 3. CDR1 and CDR2 from the germline V gene are MRHNA and SNTAGT. The CDR3 totals 16 residues.

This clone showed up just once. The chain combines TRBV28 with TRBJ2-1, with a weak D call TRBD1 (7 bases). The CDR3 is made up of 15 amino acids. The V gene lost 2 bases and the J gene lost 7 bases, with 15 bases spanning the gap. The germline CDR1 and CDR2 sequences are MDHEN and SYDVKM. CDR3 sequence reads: CASSLMWTGGNEQFF. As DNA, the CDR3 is TGTGCCAGCAGTTTAATGTGGACAGGAGGGAATGAGCAGTTCTTC.

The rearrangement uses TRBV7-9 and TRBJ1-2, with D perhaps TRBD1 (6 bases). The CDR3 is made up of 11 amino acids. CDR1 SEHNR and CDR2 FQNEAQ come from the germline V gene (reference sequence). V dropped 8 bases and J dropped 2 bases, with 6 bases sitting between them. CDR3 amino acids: CASQGNYGYTF. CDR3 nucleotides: TGTGCCAGCCAGGGGAACTATGGCTACACCTTC.

As DNA, the CDR3 is TGTGCCTGGAGTGTACTGAGGGACAGGGGTTTTTATAGCTATGGCTACACCTTC. Translation gives CAWSVLRDRGFYSYGYTF. The V call is TRBV30, the J call TRBJ1-2; 10 bases map to TRBD1. J gave up 4 bases and V 0 bases, and 14 bases lay outside the gene matches. The length of the CDR3 is 18 residues. CDR1 and CDR2 (germline): GTSNPN, SVGIG (reference sequence).

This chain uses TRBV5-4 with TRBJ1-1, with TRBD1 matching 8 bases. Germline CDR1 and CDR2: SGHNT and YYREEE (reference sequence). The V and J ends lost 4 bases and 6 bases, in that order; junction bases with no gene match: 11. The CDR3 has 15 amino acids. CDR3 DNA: TGTGCCAGCAGCGGTCGGACAGGGAATGGGCCTGAAGCTTTCTTT. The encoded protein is CASSGRTGNGPEAFF. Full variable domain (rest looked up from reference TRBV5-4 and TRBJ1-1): ETGVTQSPTHLIKTRGQQVTLRCSSQSGHNTVSWYQQALGQGPQFIFQYYREEENGRGNFPPRFSGLQFPNYSSELNVNALELDDSALYLCASSGRTGNGPEAFFGQGTRLTVV.

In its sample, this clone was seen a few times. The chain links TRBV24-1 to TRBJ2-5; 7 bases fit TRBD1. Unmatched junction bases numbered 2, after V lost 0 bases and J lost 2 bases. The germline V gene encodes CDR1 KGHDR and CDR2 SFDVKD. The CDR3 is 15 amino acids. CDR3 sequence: CATSDLTGDQETQYF. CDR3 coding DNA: TGTGCCACCAGTGATTTGACAGGGGATCAAGAGACCCAGTACTTC.

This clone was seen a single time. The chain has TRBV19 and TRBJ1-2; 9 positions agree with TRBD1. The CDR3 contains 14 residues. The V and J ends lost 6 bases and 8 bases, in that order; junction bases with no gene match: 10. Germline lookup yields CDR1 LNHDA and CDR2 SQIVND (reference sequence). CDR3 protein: CASSMGQGLRGYTF. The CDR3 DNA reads TGTGCCAGTAGCATGGGACAGGGACTGCGAGGCTACACCTTC.

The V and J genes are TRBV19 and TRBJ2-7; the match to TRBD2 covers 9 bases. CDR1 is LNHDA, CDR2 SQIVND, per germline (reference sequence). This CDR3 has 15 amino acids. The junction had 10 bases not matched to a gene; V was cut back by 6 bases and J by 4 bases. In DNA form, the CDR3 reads TGTGCCAGTAGACCGACTAGCGGTACCGGTTACGAGCAGTACTTC. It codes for CASRPTSGTGYEQYF.

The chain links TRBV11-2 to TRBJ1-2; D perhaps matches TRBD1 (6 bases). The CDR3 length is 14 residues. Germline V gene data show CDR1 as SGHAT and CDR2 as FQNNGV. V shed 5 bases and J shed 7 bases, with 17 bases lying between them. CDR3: CASSPVDSLSGYTF. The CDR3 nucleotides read TGTGCCAGCAGCCCGGTGGACAGCTTGAGTGGCTACACCTTC. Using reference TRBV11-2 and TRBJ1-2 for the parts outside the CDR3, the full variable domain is EAGVAQSPRYKIIEKRQSVAFWCNPISGHATLYWYQQILGQGPKLLIQFQNNGVVDDSQLPKDRFSAERLKGVDSTLKIQPAKLEDSAVYLCASSPVDSLSGYTFGSGTRLTVV.

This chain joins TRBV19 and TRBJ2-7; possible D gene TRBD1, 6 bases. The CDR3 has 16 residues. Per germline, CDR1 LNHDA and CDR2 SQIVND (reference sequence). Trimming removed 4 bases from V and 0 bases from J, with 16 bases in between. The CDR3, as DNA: TGTGCCAGTAGTAAGGGACCCACAGGGAGCTCCTACGAGCAGTACTTC. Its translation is CASSKGPTGSSYEQYF.

The CDR3 nucleotides are TGTGCCAGTCGACAGGGGACTGGCCCAGGGGAGCAGTTCTTC. It codes for CASRQGTGPGEQFF. The V and J genes are TRBV28 and TRBJ2-1; 8 bases agree with TRBD1. The CDR3 extends over 14 amino acids. V lost 9 bases to trimming and J lost 10 bases; unmatched junction nucleotides: 14. CDR1 MDHEN and CDR2 SYDVKM come from the germline V gene.

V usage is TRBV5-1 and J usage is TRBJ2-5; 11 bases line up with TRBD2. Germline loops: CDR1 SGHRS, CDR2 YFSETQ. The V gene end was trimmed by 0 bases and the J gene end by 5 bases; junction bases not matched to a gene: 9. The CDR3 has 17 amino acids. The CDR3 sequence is CASSLGTSGSSSETQYF. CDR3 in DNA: TGCGCCAGCAGCTTGGGTACTAGCGGGAGTTCGAGTGAGACCCAGTACTTC.

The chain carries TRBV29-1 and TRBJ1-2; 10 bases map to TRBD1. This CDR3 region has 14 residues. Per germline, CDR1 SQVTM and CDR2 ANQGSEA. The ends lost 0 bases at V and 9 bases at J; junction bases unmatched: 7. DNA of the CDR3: TGCAGCGTTGAAGAGGGGACAGGGGTTTTTAGCTACACCTTC. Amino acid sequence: CSVEEGTGVFSYTF.

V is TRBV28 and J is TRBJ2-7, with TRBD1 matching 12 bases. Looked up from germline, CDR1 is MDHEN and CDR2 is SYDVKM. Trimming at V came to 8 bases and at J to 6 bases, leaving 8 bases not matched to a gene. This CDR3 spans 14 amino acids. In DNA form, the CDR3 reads TGTGCCAGCGAGGGGACAGGGGGCTTCCGCGAGCAGTACTTC. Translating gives CASEGTGGFREQYF. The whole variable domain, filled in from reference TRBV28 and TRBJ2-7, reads DVKVTQSSRYLVKRTGEKVFLECVQDMDHENMFWYRQDPGLGLRLIYFSYDVKMKEKGDIPEGYSVSREKKERFSLILESASTNQTSMYLCASEGTGGFREQYFGPGTRLTVT.

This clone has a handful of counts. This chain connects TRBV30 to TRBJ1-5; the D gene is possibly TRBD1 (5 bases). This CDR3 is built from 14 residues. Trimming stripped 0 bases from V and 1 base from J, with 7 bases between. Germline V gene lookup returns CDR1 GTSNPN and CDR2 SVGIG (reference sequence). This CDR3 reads CAWSVGVSNQPQHF. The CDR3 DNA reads TGTGCCTGGAGTGTAGGGGTCAGCAATCAGCCCCAGCATTTT.

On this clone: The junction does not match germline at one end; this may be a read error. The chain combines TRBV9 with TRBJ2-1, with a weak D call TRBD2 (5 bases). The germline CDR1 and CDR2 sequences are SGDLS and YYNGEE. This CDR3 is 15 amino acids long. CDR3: CASSVDPSLYNEQFF. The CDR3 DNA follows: TGTGCCAGCAGTGTAGACCCTAGCCTCTACAATGAGCAGTTCTTC.

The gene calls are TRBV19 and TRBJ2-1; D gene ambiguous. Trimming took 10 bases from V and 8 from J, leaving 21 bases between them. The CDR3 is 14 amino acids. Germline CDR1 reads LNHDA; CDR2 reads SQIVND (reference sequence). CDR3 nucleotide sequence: TGTGCCACCGAAGCTGGGTTAGGTCGGGATGAGCAGTTCTTC. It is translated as CATEAGLGRDEQFF.

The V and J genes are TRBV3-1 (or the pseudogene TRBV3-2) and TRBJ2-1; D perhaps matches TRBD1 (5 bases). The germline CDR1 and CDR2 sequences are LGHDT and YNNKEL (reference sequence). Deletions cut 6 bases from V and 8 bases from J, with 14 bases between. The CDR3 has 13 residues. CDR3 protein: CASSRRVYDEQFF. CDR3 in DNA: TGTGCCAGCAGTCGCAGGGTATACGATGAGCAGTTCTTC.

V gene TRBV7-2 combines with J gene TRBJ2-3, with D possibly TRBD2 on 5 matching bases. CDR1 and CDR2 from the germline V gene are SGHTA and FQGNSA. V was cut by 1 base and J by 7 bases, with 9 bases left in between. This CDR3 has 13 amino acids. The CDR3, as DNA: TGTGCCAGCAGCTTAGATAGCGCTTATACGCAGTATTTT. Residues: CASSLDSAYTQYF. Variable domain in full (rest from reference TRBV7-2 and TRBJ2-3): GAGVSQSPSNKVTEKGKDVELRCDPISGHTALYWYRQSLGQGLEFLIYFQGNSAPDKSGLPSDRFSAERTGGSVSTLTIQRTQQEDSAVYLCASSLDSAYTQYFGPGTRLTVL.